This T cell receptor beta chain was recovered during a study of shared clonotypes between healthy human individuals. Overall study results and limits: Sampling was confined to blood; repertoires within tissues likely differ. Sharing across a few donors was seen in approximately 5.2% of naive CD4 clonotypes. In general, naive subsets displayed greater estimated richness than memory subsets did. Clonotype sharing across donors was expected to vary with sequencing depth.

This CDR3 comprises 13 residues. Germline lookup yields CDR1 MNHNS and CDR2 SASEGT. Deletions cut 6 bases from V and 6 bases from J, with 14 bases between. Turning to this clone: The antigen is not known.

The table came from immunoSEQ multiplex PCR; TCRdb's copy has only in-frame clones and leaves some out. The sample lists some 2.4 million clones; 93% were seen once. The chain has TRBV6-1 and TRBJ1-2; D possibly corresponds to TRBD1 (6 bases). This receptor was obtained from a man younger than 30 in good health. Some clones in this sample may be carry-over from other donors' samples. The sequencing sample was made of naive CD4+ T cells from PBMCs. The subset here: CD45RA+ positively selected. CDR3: CASRKGGADGYTF. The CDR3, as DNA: TGTGCCAGCAGGAAAGGGGGGGCAGATGGCTACACCTTC.